The clone carrying this T cell receptor (beta chain) showed up many times. What it binds is not known. These data belong to a study of HIV-infected patients and healthy controls. Study results and caveats: Untreated HIV+ repertoires had roughly threefold fewer distinct CDR3s and lower Shannon diversity than healthy controls. Healthy controls shared more CDR3 sequences between individuals than HIV-infected patients did.

cDNA was made from 500 ng RNA using alpha and beta constant primers. Each of the alpha and beta chains got its own library through chain-specific third strand synthesis with indices. Two random hexamers, added before amplification and joined, formed each molecule's 12-nucleotide barcode. TCRdb reprocessed the 5' RACE reads via MiXCR and lists one record per CDR3 protein. The sample gives around 8,600 distinct CDR3 sequences, roughly 8% of which show up once; roughly a third is in the top ten. The CDR3 is made up of 17 amino acids. V shed 1 base and J 6 bases; nucleotides not matched to a gene: 10. Per germline, CDR1 SGHVS and CDR2 FNYEAQ. Whole blood was used without fractionation, so all unsorted peripheral T cells were included.

This clonotype originated in an adult with HIV infection. The donor label of this sample is uncertain. The V gene is TRBV7-6, the J gene TRBJ2-3; 10 bases line up with TRBD2. The sequenced sample was blood, obtained before antiretroviral therapy. The CDR3: CASSLEPSGSLVDTQYF. The CDR3, as DNA: TGTGCCAGCAGCTTAGAGCCTAGCGGGAGTTTAGTGGATACGCAGTATTTT.